Below, 28 T cell receptor beta chains from the same sample are listed, as sequenced in a study of glioma-infiltrating T cells (dated by TCRdb to the mid-2010s). This sample was sequenced with an Illumina MiSeq. The iRepertoire nested amplicon-rescue multiplex PCR (arm-PCR) platform was used to amplify TCR alpha and beta CDR3 regions from RNA. Through fastp at Q25 and MiXCR, TCRdb rebuilt clones from the public reads, retaining in-frame beta chains. Rows are combined by CDR3 protein, so each entry shows the most common genes and DNA. The sample has more than 20,000 distinct CDR3 sequences on record, about 26% of them singletons. Roughly 14% of the sample rests with the top ten. Sequenced input: glioma tissue, nonneoplastic brain tissue, or PBMCs (not recorded which). These receptors came from a human donor with low-grade glioma or glioblastoma, undergoing nonglioma brain surgery, or in good health (not recorded which).

The table lists this clonotype with many counts. Just one base apart from a much larger clone, this may be a read error. Because it lacks the conserved phenylalanine or tryptophan at the end, this CDR3 is likely a read error. The chain links TRBV6-1 to TRBJ2-1; no definite D call. This CDR3 is 13 amino acids long. Trimming took off 2 bases at V and 4 bases at J, with 6 bases between the two ends. CDR1 and CDR2 (germline): MNHNS, SASEGT. CDR3 protein: CASSELVYNEQFL. The CDR3 DNA reads TGTGCCAGCAGTGAATTGGTGTACAATGAGCAGTTCCTC.

This clonotype turned up a few times. V usage is TRBV3-1 and J usage is TRBJ1-5; D is uncertain. The CDR3 sequence is 15 residues long. Deletions cut 0 bases from V and 0 bases from J, with 6 bases between. Germline CDR1 reads LGHDT; CDR2 reads YNNKEL (reference sequence). The CDR3 nucleotides read TGTGCCAGCAGCCAAGATCGCCTTAGCAATCAGCCCCAGCATTTT. Its translation is CASSQDRLSNQPQHF.

There are many counts of this clonotype. The rearrangement uses TRBV11-2 and TRBJ1-1, with 7 bases that match TRBD1. CDR1 and CDR2 from the germline V gene are SGHAT and FQNNGV. CDR3 length: 14 residues. V lost 7 bases and J lost 4; bases outside the gene matches: 9. CDR3 sequence (DNA): TGTGCCAGCACCACGACAGGGCGGGGCACTGAAGCTTTCTTT. Its protein product is CASTTTGRGTEAFF. Based on the CDR3 plus reference TRBV11-2 and TRBJ1-1, the full variable domain is EAGVAQSPRYKIIEKRQSVAFWCNPISGHATLYWYQQILGQGPKLLIQFQNNGVVDDSQLPKDRFSAERLKGVDSTLKIQPAKLEDSAVYLCASTTTGRGTEAFFGQGTRLTVV.

With regard to this clonotype: Germline is not matched at one junction end, which may reflect a read error. The chain couples TRBV20-1 to TRBJ1-6; D gene unclear. The CDR3 is 18 residues long. The germline V gene encodes CDR1 DFQATT and CDR2 SNEGSKA (reference sequence). CDR3 coding DNA: TGCAGTGCTAGACCCCCCGGCCGAACCAGTCCTTGGGGTTCACCCCTCCGCTTT. Its protein is CSARPPGRTSPWGSPLRF.

This clonotype was counted between two and nine times. V and J are TRBV19 and TRBJ1-1; unclear D gene. The germline CDR1 and CDR2 sequences are LNHDA and SQIVND (reference sequence). The germline V and J ends were trimmed by 3 bases and 1 base, with 12 bases remaining between them. The CDR3 covers 15 residues. The CDR3 DNA follows: TGTGCCAGTAGTATCGGACGAAACCGGAACACTGAAGCTTTCTTT. Translated: CASSIGRNRNTEAFF.

This clonotype showed up many times. An end of the junction differs from the germline gene, which may be a read error. This chain joins TRBV7-2 and TRBJ2-2, with TRBD2 identical over 14 bases. This CDR3 comprises 20 residues. Germline V gene sequence: CDR1 SGHTA, CDR2 FQGNSA. CDR3 sequence reads: CARSSVRTSGGPEEHGELFF. Written as DNA, the CDR3 is TGTGCCCGCAGCTCCGTCCGGACTAGCGGGGGGCCCGAGGAACACGGGGAGCTGTTTTTT.

The chain uses TRBV6-1 and TRBJ2-3; the match to TRBD2 covers 11 bases. The ends lost 8 bases at V and 2 bases at J; junction bases unmatched: 6. This CDR3 spans 15 amino acids. Germline V lookup: CDR1 MNHNS, CDR2 SASEGT. The CDR3 sequence: CASGRLAGPTDTQYF. CDR3 sequence (DNA): TGTGCCAGCGGAAGACTAGCGGGGCCCACAGATACGCAGTATTTT.

The gene calls are TRBV3-1 and TRBJ1-2, with D tentatively TRBD1 (5 bases). The V end lost 4 bases, the J end lost 7 bases, and 13 bases lay between the germline ends. The CDR3 runs to 13 residues. The germline CDR1 and CDR2 sequences are LGHDT and YNNKEL (reference sequence). CDR3 sequence: CASSPWTMAGYTF. The CDR3 DNA reads as TGTGCCAGCAGCCCCTGGACAATGGCTGGCTACACCTTC.

For this clonotype: One base away lies a much larger clone, so this may be a sequencing read error. J is TRBJ2-7 and V is TRBV20-1; D could derive from TRBD1 or TRBD2 (5 bases each). The CDR3 is made up of 16 amino acids. CDR1 is DFQATT and CDR2 is SNEGSKA in the germline V gene (reference sequence). CDR3 DNA sequence: TGCAGTGCTAGAGTACGGGGCATGAGGCGAACCTACGAGCAGTGCTTC. This gives the protein CSARVRGMRRTYEQCF.

This clonotype was detected a few times. The chain carries TRBV27 and TRBJ2-7; TRBD2 is a possible D gene (6 bases). Germline V gene data show CDR1 as MNHEY and CDR2 as SMNVEV (reference sequence). Trimming removed 3 bases at V and 6 bases at J, with 18 bases between. This CDR3 has 15 amino acids. CDR3 nucleotides: TGTGCCAGCAGTTTCGGTAGCCTTGGGGACTCCGAGCAGTACTTC. Translating gives CASSFGSLGDSEQYF.

The chain links TRBV5-4 to TRBJ2-7; D not certain. CDR1 is SGHNT and CDR2 is YYREEE in the germline V gene (reference sequence). V lost 0 bases to trimming and J lost 7 bases, with 14 bases between them. This CDR3 is 14 amino acids long. CDR3 DNA sequence: TGTGCCAGCAGCTTGGAGGGTCGGCGAAAGGAGCAGTACTTC. Its translation: CASSLEGRRKEQYF.

Many counts were recorded for this clonotype. This chain connects TRBV7-2 to TRBJ2-3; a possible D gene is TRBD2 (5 bases). Germline values: CDR1 SGHTA, CDR2 FQGNSA. The CDR3 consists of 16 residues. V was trimmed by 5 bases and J by 1 base, leaving 16 bases between them. CDR3 in amino acids: CASSDYLRGGTDTQYF. CDR3 DNA: TGTGCCAGCAGCGACTACCTCCGGGGTGGCACAGATACGCAGTATTTT.

Remarks on this clonotype: Sequence at one end of the junction differs from germline and may be a read error. The rearrangement links TRBV10-2 to TRBJ2-3; 7 nucleotides match TRBD2. The CDR3 runs to 14 residues. Germline lookup yields CDR1 WSHSY and CDR2 SAAADI. The CDR3 coding sequence is TGTGCCACCCAGCGGGAAACTAGCACAGATACGCAGTATTTT. It encodes CATQRETSTDTQYF.

This clonotype came up a few times. This CDR3 is CASSLTGNSPLHF. The CDR3 region has the DNA TGTGCCAGCAGCTTGACAGGGAATTCACCCCTCCACTTT. This chain links TRBV7-6 with TRBJ1-6, with 7 positions matching TRBD1. Germline lookup yields CDR1 SGHVS and CDR2 FNYEAQ. The junction had 0 bases not matched to a gene; V was cut back by 3 bases and J by 7 bases. This CDR3 region has 13 residues.

This clonotype is termed large. This chain uses TRBV28 with TRBJ1-2; D not resolved. The V gene lost 5 bases and the J gene lost 6 bases, with 13 bases spanning the gap. CDR1 and CDR2 (germline): MDHEN, SYDVKM. The length of the CDR3 is 13 residues. The CDR3 region has the DNA TGTGCCAGCAGTAGAGCCCGCGCGGATGGCTACACCTTC. Protein product: CASSRARADGYTF.

For this clonotype: At one boundary the junction diverges from the germline segment, which might be a read error. The rearrangement joins TRBV6-6 to TRBJ1-6; no clear D. From germline, CDR1 is MNHNY and CDR2 SVGAGI (reference sequence). This CDR3 comprises 14 residues. The DNA for the CDR3 is TGTGCCGGCAGTTACCCTGGTATGAATTCACCCCTCCACTTT. Translated: CAGSYPGMNSPLHF.

Many counts were recorded for this clonotype. The genes are TRBV7-2 and TRBJ2-3; D is undetermined. The CDR3 has 16 amino acids. Trimming pared 3 bases from V and 0 bases from J, leaving 13 bases between. Germline V lookup: CDR1 SGHTA, CDR2 FQGNSA. The CDR3 nucleotides read TGTGCCAGCAGCTTTAGGAGCACTACTAGCACAGATACGCAGTATTTT. As protein: CASSFRSTTSTDTQYF. The full variable domain, completed using reference TRBV7-2 and TRBJ2-3, is GAGVSQSPSNKVTEKGKDVELRCDPISGHTALYWYRQSLGQGLEFLIYFQGNSAPDKSGLPSDRFSAERTGGSVSTLTIQRTQQEDSAVYLCASSFRSTTSTDTQYFGPGTRLTVL.

By share, this clonotype counts as medium-sized. The V gene is TRBV6-1, the J gene TRBJ2-5; D is possibly TRBD1 (6 bases). The V and J ends lost 5 bases and 6 bases respectively, with 19 bases between them. In germline, CDR1 is MNHNS, CDR2 SASEGT. The CDR3 has 15 amino acids. CDR3 amino acids: CASSTGPGVEKTQYF. The CDR3, as DNA: TGTGCCAGCAGTACCGGCCCAGGGGTTGAAAAGACCCAGTACTTC.

This clonotype was counted a single time. A much bigger clone sits one base away, suggesting this may be a read error. The genes are TRBV7-2 and TRBJ2-3, with no clear D. CDR1 is SGHTA, CDR2 FQGNSA, per germline. There are 12 residues in the CDR3. V was trimmed by 5 bases and J by 6 bases, leaving 9 bases between them. DNA of the CDR3: TGTGCCAGCAGCCCGCCATTGGATACGCAGTATTTT. Its translation is CASSPPLDTQYF.

This chain uses TRBV5-1 with TRBJ2-3; no reliable D call. The CDR3 covers 14 residues. V lost 4 bases and J lost 2, with 11 bases in between. Germline V gives CDR1 SGHRS, CDR2 YFSETQ. The CDR3 bases are TGCGCCAGCAGCCGTAGCCTTTCCACAGATACGCAGTATTTT. Its protein is CASSRSLSTDTQYF. Drawing the rest from reference TRBV5-1 and TRBJ2-3, the complete variable domain is KAGVTQTPRYLIKTRGQQVTLSCSPISGHRSVSWYQQTPGQGLQFLFEYFSETQRNKGNFPGRFSGRQFSNSRSEMNVSTLELGDSALYLCASSRSLSTDTQYFGPGTRLTVL.

Concerning this clonotype itself: This sequence may be a read error, since a much larger clone differs from it by one base. This rearrangement joins TRBV6-1 to TRBJ1-1; no definite D call. CDR1 and CDR2 (germline): MNHNS, SASEGT. This CDR3 spans 16 amino acids. CDR3 coding DNA: TGTGTCAGCAGTGAATCGGAATTTGGTCTATGGACTGAAGCTTTCTTT. Translating gives CVSSESEFGLWTEAFF.

V and J are TRBV10-3 and TRBJ2-1; possibly TRBD1 or TRBD2 for D (5 bases each). The CDR3 runs to 16 residues. Trimming stripped 0 bases from V and 1 base from J, with 10 bases between. The V gene's germline CDR1 is ENHRY and CDR2 SYGVKD. Written as DNA, the CDR3 is TGTGCCATCAGTGAGTCTGGGGGTTTGTCCTACAATGAGCAGTTCTTC. Protein: CAISESGGLSYNEQFF.

This clonotype was seen once. Given a much more abundant clone one base away, this may be a read error. The CDR3 spells CARSPESGTPFF. DNA for the CDR3: TGTGCCCGCAGCCCCGAGTCCGGGACTCCTTTCTTC. This sequence joins TRBV7-3 and TRBJ2-1, with D possibly TRBD2 on 6 matching bases. The V gene's germline CDR1 is SGHTA and CDR2 FQGTGA. This CDR3 is 12 amino acids long. Based on the CDR3 plus reference TRBV7-3 and TRBJ2-1, the full variable domain is GAGVSQTPSNKVTEKGKYVELRCDPISGHTALYWYRQSLGQGPEFLIYFQGTGAADDSGLPNDRFFAVRPEGSVSTLKIQRTERGDSAVYLCARSPESGTPFFGPGTRLTVL.

At least ten counts were recorded for this clonotype. The chain couples TRBV6-1 to TRBJ1-5; D gene uncertain. The CDR3 is 21 residues long. Trimming pared 6 bases from V and 0 bases from J, leaving 30 bases between. Germline values: CDR1 MNHNS, CDR2 SASEGT. As DNA, the CDR3 is TGTGCCAGCAGAGAAAGACCGGGTTACGCGGGAACGGTGAATAGCAATCAGCCCCAGCATTTT. It codes for CASRERPGYAGTVNSNQPQHF.

The CDR3 region is CSVYDRDHGYTF. The CDR3 coding sequence is TGCAGCGTTTATGACAGGGATCATGGCTACACCTTC. J is TRBJ1-2 and V is TRBV29-1; the match to TRBD1 covers 7 bases. The CDR3 has 12 amino acids. The junction had 6 bases not matched to a gene; V was cut back by 5 bases and J by 6 bases. Germline V CDR1 and CDR2: SQVTM, ANQGSEA.

The rearrangement uses TRBV5-1 and TRBJ2-7; a possible D gene is TRBD1 (5 bases). Per the germline V gene, CDR1 is SGHRS and CDR2 is YFSETQ. The CDR3 has 15 residues. V was shortened by 0 bases and J by 3 bases, with 13 bases between the two germline ends. The CDR3 DNA is TGCGCCAGCAGCTTGGCTCCCCAAAGGGGCTACGAGCAGTACTTC. This sequence encodes CASSLAPQRGYEQYF.

The V call is TRBV3-1, the J call TRBJ1-5; D possibly corresponds to TRBD1 (5 bases). The CDR3 is 18 amino acids. Trimming removed 0 bases at V and 1 base at J, with 16 bases between. CDR1 is LGHDT, CDR2 YNNKEL, per germline (reference sequence). The CDR3 sequence is CASSQDPPGAASNQPQHF. The CDR3 nucleotides are TGTGCCAGCAGCCAAGATCCCCCTGGGGCAGCCAGCAATCAGCCCCAGCATTTT.

Turning to this clonotype: One junction end does not reproduce the germline sequence, and a read error may be involved. The chain joins TRBV10-3 to TRBJ1-5; D possibly corresponds to TRBD1 (5 bases). Germline V gene data show CDR1 as ENHRY and CDR2 as SYGVKD. The CDR3 extends over 14 amino acids. The CDR3 sequence is CAISESGLYQHQHF. The CDR3 DNA reads TGTGCCATCAGTGAGTCGGGACTCTATCAGCACCAGCATTTT.